This section outlines one T cell receptor beta chain sequence together with its context. The CDR3 has 15 amino acids. Deletions cut 4 bases from V and 0 bases from J, with 10 bases between. Germline CDR1 and CDR2: SGHVS and FQNEAQ. Under the authors' procedure: It was from reference gene primer amplification that nucleated cell counts were estimated. Repertoires were generated with immunoSEQ multiplex PCR, while TCRdb's copy carries only in-frame clones and drops some. That table is the source of V, J and clone size, and D and trimming were worked out from the DNA. The table records fewer than 100,000 clones, around nine tenths of them present only once. These data originate in a study of blood T cell repertoires in COVID-19. Study as a whole: Whether acute or convalescent, the COVID-19 samples came from the United States, Italy and Spain. Sources were T cells, B-cell-depleted T cells, or PBMCs; the material itself was cDNA or gDNA.

Sequenced: peripheral blood. This TCR derives from a man aged 65-85 years with acute or convalescent COVID-19. This chain joins TRBV7-8 and TRBJ1-5; the D gene is possibly TRBD1 (6 bases). This CDR3 reads CASSSFRGSNQPQHF. CDR3 bases: TGTGCCAGCAGCTCCTTCAGGGGTAGCAATCAGCCCCAGCATTTT.